This T cell receptor (beta chain) is drawn from a study of post-analysis software for immune sequencing data. Study-wide background: In terms of disease course, relapsing-remitting, secondary progressive and progressive-relapsing multiple sclerosis were included. Study-wide results and caveats: There was significantly lower normalized Chao1 diversity in multiple sclerosis patients than in controls. Among roughly five TRBV segments more frequent in patients than controls were TRBV5-6, TRBV5-1 and TRBV20-1. F measure showed strong co-clustering of same-batch samples.

Trimming stripped 3 bases from V and 3 bases from J, with 9 bases between. The V gene's germline CDR1 is DFQATT and CDR2 SNEGSKA (reference sequence). The CDR3 spans 13 residues. Libraries were made from TCR beta cDNA, and they carried unique molecular identifiers. Each batch of about 0.85 to 10 million T cells produced roughly 450,000 cDNA molecules. TCRdb re-called the PCR reads with MiXCR, one entry per CDR3 protein. The data contain hundreds of thousands of distinct CDR3 sequences, approximately 30% of them singletons. Only a few counts were recorded for this clonotype. Antigen specificity is unknown.

The V call is TRBV20-1, the J call TRBJ1-5; no definite D call. Material: blood. This TCR derives from a girl between 5 and 17 years old with multiple sclerosis. CDR3 loop: CSASPGPNQPQHF. DNA for the CDR3: TGCAGTGCTAGCCCCGGGCCCAATCAGCCCCAGCATTTT.